These 26 T cell receptor beta chains were sequenced from one sample in a study of blood T cell repertoires in COVID-19. TCRdb's copy holds only in-frame clones and misses some; the assay was immunoSEQ multiplex PCR. This repertoire shows a few hundred thousand clones, roughly 87% found once; its top ten account for 4% to 5%. Material for sequencing was peripheral blood. The receptors stem from a woman aged 40 to 55 who had recovered from COVID-19.

This rearrangement joins TRBV29-1 to TRBJ2-1; 10 positions agree with TRBD1. The CDR3 covers 16 residues. The junction had 11 bases not matched to a gene; V was cut back by 4 bases and J by 5 bases. CDR1 is SQVTM and CDR2 is ANQGSEA in the germline V gene. The CDR3 region has the DNA TGCAGCGTTGTGTCGCCTGACAGGGGGCGCAACAATGAGCAGTTCTTC. It yields the protein CSVVSPDRGRNNEQFF.

For this clone: This clone may be a read error of a much larger clone one base away. This sequence joins TRBV27 and TRBJ2-7; 10 bases map to TRBD1. CDR3 length: 14 amino acids. With V trimmed by 5 bases and J by 3 bases, 4 bases remained unmatched. Germline V gene lookup returns CDR1 MNHEY and CDR2 SMNVEV (reference sequence). The chain's CDR3 is CASSPGQGIYEQYF. For the CDR3, the DNA is TGTGCCAGCAGTCCGGGACAGGGGATCTACGAGCAGTACTTC.

The chain uses TRBV10-1 and TRBJ2-1, with 11 bases aligning to TRBD2. CDR1 is WNHNN, CDR2 SYGVQD, per germline (reference sequence). V gave up 9 bases and J gave up 8 bases; unmatched junction bases: 12. This CDR3 is built from 15 residues. CDR3 protein: CASAPTSGSMDEQFF. DNA for the CDR3: TGCGCCAGTGCCCCTACTAGCGGGAGTATGGATGAGCAGTTCTTC.

The CDR3 sequence is CASSKEGRQGPTDTEAFF. The DNA of the CDR3 is TGTGCCAGCAGCAAAGAAGGGCGACAGGGGCCTACGGACACTGAAGCTTTCTTT. The chain has TRBV21-1 and TRBJ1-1; the table's D call TRBD1 went unverified against the DNA. TRBV21-1 is a pseudogene. This CDR3 spans 18 amino acids.

The chain joins TRBV5-1 to TRBJ2-4; 12 bases match TRBD2. This CDR3 contains 17 residues. V was clipped by 0 bases and J by 2 bases; unmatched bases: 3. Germline lookup yields CDR1 SGHRS and CDR2 YFSETQ. CDR3 nucleotide sequence: TGCGCCAGCAGCTTGGGACTAGCGGGAGACACCAAAAACATTCAGTACTTC. Its protein is CASSLGLAGDTKNIQYF. Variable domain in full (rest from reference TRBV5-1 and TRBJ2-4): KAGVTQTPRYLIKTRGQQVTLSCSPISGHRSVSWYQQTPGQGLQFLFEYFSETQRNKGNFPGRFSGRQFSNSRSEMNVSTLELGDSALYLCASSLGLAGDTKNIQYFGAGTRLSVL.

Details on this clone: The sample carries other DNA sequences with the same CDR3. CDR3 protein: CASSSDRGNEKLFF. The CDR3, as DNA: TGTGCCAGCAGCTCGGACAGGGGGAATGAAAAACTGTTTTTT. V gene TRBV7-2 combines with J gene TRBJ1-4; 10 positions agree with TRBD1. Germline lookup yields CDR1 SGHTA and CDR2 FQGNSA. Unmatched junction bases numbered 1, after V lost 4 bases and J lost 5 bases. The CDR3 totals 14 residues.

The J gene is TRBJ2-3, the V gene TRBV5-1; D might be TRBD1 (6 bases). Germline CDR1 SGHRS, CDR2 YFSETQ. The CDR3 is 14 amino acids. The V and J ends lost 4 bases and 6 bases respectively, with 15 bases between them. This CDR3 is CASSPGQYGDTQYF. The CDR3 nucleotides are TGCGCCAGCAGCCCCGGACAGTACGGGGATACGCAGTATTTT.

The chain couples TRBV30 to TRBJ2-3, with 10 bases fitting TRBD2. CDR1 and CDR2 from the germline V gene are GTSNPN and SVGIG (reference sequence). J was trimmed by 3 bases and V by 4 bases; bases with no gene match: 4. There are 14 residues in the CDR3. The chain's CDR3 is CAWKAGGHTDTQYF. The CDR3, as DNA: TGTGCCTGGAAAGCGGGGGGGCATACAGATACGCAGTATTTT.

The genes are TRBV18 and TRBJ1-1; 11 nucleotides line up with TRBD1. With 5 bases clipped from V and 1 base from J, the junction kept 6 bases outside the gene matches. CDR1 KGHSH and CDR2 LQKENI come from the germline V gene. The CDR3 covers 16 residues. As DNA, the CDR3 is TGTGCCAGCTCAACCGGGACAGGGGGGGAGAACACTGAAGCTTTCTTT. Encoded protein: CASSTGTGGENTEAFF.

CDR3 in DNA: TGTGCCACCCAACGGGGGACGCACTATGGCTACACCTTC. This gives the protein CATQRGTHYGYTF. The gene calls are TRBV24-1 and TRBJ1-2, with TRBD1 as a possible D gene (5 bases). V was pared by 9 bases and J by 3 bases, with 13 bases between. CDR1 and CDR2 from the germline V gene are KGHDR and SFDVKD. This CDR3 is built from 13 residues.

The chain couples TRBV28 to TRBJ2-5; D is possibly TRBD2 (6 bases). From germline, CDR1 is MDHEN and CDR2 SYDVKM. The CDR3 runs to 13 residues. V lost 3 bases and J lost 3, with 8 bases in between. Here the CDR3 DNA reads TGTGCCAGCAGTTTGGGGGGTAAAGAGACCCAGTACTTC. Its translation: CASSLGGKETQYF.

This clone is a singleton in its sample. The J gene is TRBJ2-7, the V gene TRBV28; no reliable D call. The CDR3 sequence is 9 residues long. Germline V gene sequence: CDR1 MDHEN, CDR2 SYDVKM. Trimming stripped 8 bases from V and 6 bases from J, with 5 bases between. The DNA for the CDR3 is TGTGCCAGCGGCTCCGAGCAGTACTTC. Translating it yields CASGSEQYF.

V usage is TRBV19 and J usage is TRBJ1-5; D possibly corresponds to TRBD1 (6 bases). CDR1 and CDR2 from the germline V gene are LNHDA and SQIVND (reference sequence). Trimming took off 8 bases at V and 3 bases at J, with 17 bases between the two ends. This CDR3 comprises 15 residues. CDR3 loop: CASRQTGLINQPQHF. Written as DNA, the CDR3 is TGTGCCAGTCGCCAAACAGGGCTCATCAATCAGCCCCAGCATTTT.

The chain couples TRBV6-5 to TRBJ1-2, with D maybe TRBD1 (5 bases). In germline, CDR1 is MNHEY, CDR2 SVGAGI. The CDR3 totals 13 residues. The germline V and J ends were trimmed by 7 bases and 4 bases, with 13 bases remaining between them. The CDR3, as DNA: TGTGCCAGCATCTTCAGGGAGGCCTATGGCTACACCTTC. Protein: CASIFREAYGYTF.

The chain has TRBV18 and TRBJ1-4; D is undetermined. The germline V gene has CDR1 KGHSH and CDR2 LQKENI. The CDR3 length is 15 residues. V lost 6 bases, J lost 0 bases, and 11 bases lay in between. CDR3 DNA: TGTGCCAGCTCCCTTTACACCTCAACTAATGAAAAACTGTTTTTT. As protein: CASSLYTSTNEKLFF.

V and J are TRBV2 and TRBJ2-5, with TRBD2 matching over 13 bases. Trimming removed 5 bases from V and 6 bases from J; junction bases left unmatched: 6. The CDR3 runs 15 residues. Germline V gene lookup returns CDR1 SNHLY and CDR2 FYNNEI. CDR3 DNA sequence: TGTGCCAGCAGTTTTACTAGCGGGGGGGCTCAGACCCAGTACTTC. Amino acid sequence: CASSFTSGGAQTQYF.

The gene calls are TRBV11-2 and TRBJ2-5, with no clear D. Trimming stripped 3 bases from V and 5 bases from J, with 7 bases between. Germline CDR1 and CDR2: SGHAT and FQNNGV. This CDR3 spans 12 amino acids. The CDR3 sequence: CASSFSEETQYF. DNA of the CDR3: TGTGCCAGCAGCTTCTCTGAGGAGACCCAGTACTTC.

The CDR3: CASSPSGQTYEQYF. The CDR3 DNA sequence: TGTGCCAGCAGCCCATCCGGACAGACCTACGAGCAGTACTTC. The chain joins TRBV7-9 to TRBJ2-7, with TRBD1 as a possible D gene (6 bases). V gave up 5 bases and J gave up 2 bases, with 13 bases separating them. The CDR3 is made up of 14 amino acids. Germline V gene lookup returns CDR1 SEHNR and CDR2 FQNEAQ (reference sequence).

About this clone: This sample includes further DNA sequences coding for the same CDR3. J is TRBJ1-5 and V is TRBV30; 9 bases map to TRBD1. This CDR3 region has 13 residues. Losses at the gene ends were 3 bases for V and 6 bases for J; bases not matched to a gene: 3. The germline CDR1 and CDR2 sequences are GTSNPN and SVGIG (reference sequence). CDR3 coding DNA: TGTGCCTGGAGCGGACAGGGGAGTCAGCCCCAGCATTTT. Translation: CAWSGQGSQPQHF.

This clone came up a few times. The J gene is TRBJ2-5, the V gene TRBV7-9, with D tentatively TRBD2 (6 bases). The CDR3 totals 15 residues. Trimming cost V 4 bases and J 2 bases, with 14 bases left between them. Germline CDR1 and CDR2: SEHNR and FQNEAQ (reference sequence). The CDR3 is CASSSRLGLQETQYF. The CDR3 coding sequence is TGTGCCAGCAGCTCAAGACTAGGTCTTCAAGAGACCCAGTACTTC.

The chain recombines TRBV6-5 with TRBJ2-3; no clear D gene. CDR1 is MNHEY and CDR2 is SVGAGI in the germline V gene. The germline V and J ends were trimmed by 0 bases and 4 bases, with 5 bases remaining between them. This CDR3 has 13 amino acids. The CDR3 bases are TGTGCCAGCAGTTACTCTCAGGCAGATACGCAGTATTTT. It yields the protein CASSYSQADTQYF.

This clone was counted ten times or more. DNA for the CDR3: TGTGCCATCAGGAAGCCCCTCCAGGATAACTATGGCTACACCTTC. Its translation is CAIRKPLQDNYGYTF. The rearrangement uses TRBV10-3 and TRBJ1-2; D unclear. This CDR3 is 15 amino acids long. Deletions cut 6 bases from V and 1 base from J, with 15 bases between. Germline loops: CDR1 ENHRY, CDR2 SYGVKD.

The chain couples TRBV29-1 to TRBJ1-2, with TRBD1 identical over 7 bases. J lost 7 bases, V lost 6 bases, and 11 bases had no gene match. This CDR3 region has 13 residues. CDR1 SQVTM and CDR2 ANQGSEA come from the germline V gene. The CDR3 is CSVVRDSSLGYTF. The CDR3 DNA sequence: TGCAGCGTAGTCAGGGACAGCTCCCTTGGCTACACCTTC. Looking up the rest from reference TRBV29-1 and TRBJ1-2 gives the full variable domain: SAVISQKPSRDICQRGTSLTIQCQVDSQVTMMFWYRQQPGQSLTLIATANQGSEATYESGFVIDKFPISRPNLTFSTLTVSNMSPEDSSIYLCSVVRDSSLGYTFGSGTRLTVV.

V is TRBV6-6 and J is TRBJ1-3; perhaps TRBD1 as D (6 bases). V dropped 5 bases and J dropped 4 bases, with 12 bases sitting between them. CDR3 length: 14 amino acids. The germline gives CDR1 MNHNY, CDR2 SVGAGI (reference sequence). CDR3 DNA sequence: TGTGCCAGCAGTCGGGGACAATCCGGAAACACCATATATTTT. Translating it yields CASSRGQSGNTIYF.

This chain links TRBV28 with TRBJ2-4, with D possibly TRBD1 on 6 matching bases. Trimming left V 1 base short and J 6 bases short, with 16 bases between. Germline values: CDR1 MDHEN, CDR2 SYDVKM. This CDR3 has 16 residues. The chain's CDR3 is CASSLSVGGRGNIQYF. The CDR3 bases are TGTGCCAGCAGTTTATCGGTAGGGGGAAGAGGAAACATTCAGTACTTC.

The sample holds one count of this clone. This chain connects TRBV5-1 to TRBJ1-4; the match to TRBD1 covers 8 bases. This CDR3 is built from 14 residues. Germline lookup yields CDR1 SGHRS and CDR2 YFSETQ. V gave up 0 bases and J gave up 8 bases; unmatched junction bases: 3. This CDR3 reads CASSLVQGEEKLFF. CDR3 nucleotides: TGCGCCAGCAGCTTGGTACAGGGGGAGGAAAAACTGTTTTTT.